This T cell receptor (beta chain) comes out of a study of breast tumors, draining lymph nodes, adjacent tissues. Samples came from axillary lymph nodes draining the breast cancer. A word on this clonotype: Antigen specificity is unknown.

Each CDR3 protein gets one entry after TCRdb re-called the multiplex PCR reads with MiXCR. Among 130,000 or so distinct CDR3 sequences listed, 32% were seen once. Broader study findings: Tumor repertoires ranked between lymph nodes and nontumor tissue in diversity, with V and J gene preferences. Luminal-like breast cancer showed significantly higher tumor–nontumor repertoire similarity than basal-like. Most tumor T cells seemingly derive from lymph node, then expand in tumor.

The germline CDR1 and CDR2 sequences are SGHTA and FQGTGA. This CDR3 comprises 16 residues. Unmatched junction bases numbered 15, after V lost 5 bases and J lost 5 bases. The rearrangement joins TRBV7-3 to TRBJ2-7; TRBD2 matches at 7 bases. The sequence was collected from a female donor with breast cancer. Some clones in this sample may be carry-over from other donors' samples. The specimen sequenced was axillary lymph node tissue. In DNA form, the CDR3 reads TGTGCCAGCAGCGTCCCAGCGCGGGAGACAGCCGACGAGCAGTACTTC. Encoded protein: CASSVPARETADEQYF.